This T cell receptor beta chain was observed in a study of cytomegalovirus exposure and HLA in healthy donors. Use of 60 Vbeta and 13 Jbeta primers characterized the PCR. TCRdb's table, derived via immunoSEQ multiplex PCR, lists solely in-frame clones and lacks some. The sample spans 38,000 or so clones; the ten largest clones claim 6.2%. The receptor comes from a man in his thirties or forties in good health and CMV-seronegative. The sequenced sample consisted of PBMCs.

The CDR3 here is CATSRDRVTGGEQYF. The DNA of the CDR3 is TGTGCCACCAGCAGAGATCGGGTTACAGGGGGCGAGCAGTACTTC. The J gene is TRBJ2-7, the V gene TRBV15; 8 bases match TRBD1. The germline CDR1 and CDR2 sequences are LNHNV and YYDKDF (reference sequence). The CDR3 is 15 residues long. The junction had 7 bases not matched to a gene; V was cut back by 0 bases and J by 6 bases.